The next 23 T cell receptor beta chains were all read from a single sample in a study of shared clonotypes between healthy human individuals. This table comes from immunoSEQ multiplex PCR, and its TCRdb copy is limited to in-frame clones, with some not included. The sample holds some 2,100,000 clones, approximately 96% seen once. The sample taken for sequencing was naive CD4+ T cells sorted from blood. Subset indicated: CD45RA+ positively selected. Receptors originate from a man between 18 and 29 years old in good health.

The J gene is TRBJ2-7, the V gene TRBV6-7, with 14 bases identical to TRBD2. TRBV6-7 is designated an ORF whose function remains uncertain. The CDR3 totals 19 residues. Trimming at V came to 7 bases and at J to 3 bases, leaving 17 bases not matched to a gene. DNA for the CDR3: TGTGCCAGCATCAACTCCGGGACTAGCGGGAGAGGGGCCTTCTACGAGCAGTACTTC. This sequence encodes CASINSGTSGRGAFYEQYF.

The chain has TRBV13 and TRBJ1-1; no clear D gene. Trimming pared 2 bases from V and 0 bases from J, leaving 7 bases between. Germline loops: CDR1 PRHDT, CDR2 FYEKMQ (reference sequence). This CDR3 comprises 14 residues. The CDR3 spells CASSLYPLNTEAFF. CDR3 nucleotides: TGTGCCAGCAGCTTATATCCCTTGAACACTGAAGCTTTCTTT. The full variable domain, with the rest looked up from reference TRBV13 and TRBJ1-1, is AAGVIQSPRHLIKEKRETATLKCYPIPRHDTVYWYQQGPGQDPQFLISFYEKMQSDKGSIPDRFSAQQFSDYHSELNMSSLELGDSALYFCASSLYPLNTEAFFGQGTRLTVV.

The chain recombines TRBV7-9 with TRBJ1-2; D is unresolved. Trimming took 1 base from V and 0 from J, leaving 9 bases between them. This CDR3 is 15 amino acids long. Germline loops: CDR1 SEHNR, CDR2 FQNEAQ (reference sequence). CDR3 loop: CASSLEGQTNYGYTF. CDR3 nucleotides: TGTGCCAGCAGCTTAGAAGGGCAGACTAACTATGGCTACACCTTC.

The chain carries TRBV7-2 and TRBJ2-1; D gene uncertain. V gave up 2 bases and J gave up 0 bases, with 8 bases separating them. Germline lookup yields CDR1 SGHTA and CDR2 FQGNSA. The length of the CDR3 is 15 residues. CDR3 sequence: CASSLNRLSYNEQFF. DNA of the CDR3: TGTGCCAGCAGCTTAAATCGGCTCTCCTACAATGAGCAGTTCTTC.

This chain links TRBV2 with TRBJ1-1; perhaps TRBD1 as D (5 bases). The CDR3 runs 15 residues. The V gene's germline CDR1 is SNHLY and CDR2 FYNNEI. V lost 6 bases, J lost 7 bases, and 21 bases lay in between. CDR3: CASRPFPGVQLEAFF. Written as DNA, the CDR3 is TGTGCCAGCAGACCATTTCCGGGGGTCCAACTTGAAGCTTTCTTT.

J is TRBJ2-7 and V is TRBV7-9; D possibly uses TRBD1 or TRBD2 (7 bases each). Germline V gene data show CDR1 as SEHNR and CDR2 as FQNEAQ (reference sequence). V shed 0 bases and J shed 5 bases, with 11 bases lying between them. The CDR3 length is 14 residues. The CDR3, as DNA: TGTGCCAGCAGCTTAGCGCAGGGGGGGCACGAGCAGTACTTC. It translates to CASSLAQGGHEQYF. Full variable domain (remainder filled in from reference TRBV7-9 and TRBJ2-7): DTGVSQNPRHKITKRGQNVTFRCDPISEHNRLYWYRQTLGQGPEFLTYFQNEAQLEKSRLLSDRFSAERPKGSFSTLEIQRTEQGDSAMYLCASSLAQGGHEQYFGPGTRLTVT.

With regard to this clone: Other DNA sequences from this sample encode an identical CDR3 as well. This chain links TRBV11-2 with TRBJ1-2; D is perhaps TRBD1 (5 bases). The CDR3 has 13 residues. The V and J ends lost 0 bases and 8 bases respectively, with 10 bases between them. Germline V gene data show CDR1 as SGHAT and CDR2 as FQNNGV. The CDR3, as DNA: TGTGCCAGCAGCTTAGAGAACGGGGGAGGCTACACCTTC. Encoded protein: CASSLENGGGYTF.

CDR3 in DNA: TGTGCCTGGACGAGACTAGCTAGCACAGATACGCAGTATTTT. This codes for CAWTRLASTDTQYF. The chain links TRBV30 to TRBJ2-3; 7 bases match TRBD2. This CDR3 is built from 14 residues. Germline-derived CDR1 and CDR2 are GTSNPN and SVGIG (reference sequence). Trimming cost V 4 bases and J 0 bases; bases outside gene matches: 4.

J is TRBJ1-2 and V is TRBV5-1; 8 bases fit TRBD1. CDR1 and CDR2 from the germline V gene are SGHRS and YFSETQ. This CDR3 region has 15 residues. With 2 bases clipped from V and 5 bases from J, the junction kept 8 bases outside the gene matches. The CDR3 nucleotides read TGCGCCAGCAGCTTAGGACAGGGAGAATGGTATGGCTACACCTTC. Its translation is CASSLGQGEWYGYTF.

V usage is TRBV11-2 and J usage is TRBJ2-3, with D possibly being TRBD1 (6 bases). V was shortened by 3 bases and J by 2 bases, with 12 bases between the two germline ends. The CDR3 length is 15 residues. Germline loops: CDR1 SGHAT, CDR2 FQNNGV. As DNA, the CDR3 is TGTGCCAGCAGCTTTGGACAGACCCCCACAGATACGCAGTATTTT. Translating it yields CASSFGQTPTDTQYF.

The chain has TRBV11-3 and TRBJ2-1, with 9 bases fitting TRBD1. This CDR3 has 16 amino acids. With 6 bases clipped from V and 7 bases from J, the junction kept 13 bases outside the gene matches. Germline V gene sequence: CDR1 SGHNT, CDR2 YENEEA. The CDR3 protein is CASSFSGTGRTNEQFF. CDR3 DNA: TGTGCCAGCAGTTTCTCCGGGACAGGGCGGACAAATGAGCAGTTCTTC. Based on the CDR3 plus reference TRBV11-3 and TRBJ2-1, the full variable domain is EAGVVQSPRYKIIEKKQPVAFWCNPISGHNTLYWYLQNLGQGPELLIRYENEEAVDDSQLPKDRFSAERLKGVDSTLKIQPAELGDSAVYLCASSFSGTGRTNEQFFGPGTRLTVL.

CDR3 DNA sequence: TGTGCCAGCAGCCTCCTCAACTACGAGCAGTACTTC. Amino acids: CASSLLNYEQYF. The chain recombines TRBV5-6 with TRBJ2-7; unclear D gene. V lost 4 bases, J lost 3 bases, and 8 bases lay in between. The CDR3 is 12 residues long. Germline V gene sequence: CDR1 SGHDT, CDR2 YYEEEE.

The chain carries TRBV4-1 and TRBJ2-3, with 11 bases aligning to TRBD2. The J segment lost 1 base and the V segment lost 3 bases, leaving 3 bases of the junction unmatched. Germline CDR1 reads MGHRA; CDR2 reads YSYEKL. The CDR3 length is 16 residues. The CDR3 DNA reads as TGCGCCAGCAGCCAGTTACTAGCGGGGGGCACAGATACGCAGTATTTT. Amino acid sequence: CASSQLLAGGTDTQYF.

The chain joins TRBV4-1 to TRBJ2-2, with TRBD1 as a possible D gene (5 bases). This CDR3 has 14 amino acids. Deletions cut 4 bases from V and 1 base from J, with 7 bases between. Germline CDR1 reads MGHRA; CDR2 reads YSYEKL. The CDR3 is CASSPGLNTGELFF. The DNA for the CDR3 is TGCGCCAGCAGCCCAGGGTTGAACACCGGGGAGCTGTTTTTT.

A remark on this clone: Other DNA sequences of this sample code for an identical CDR3. V usage is TRBV18 and J usage is TRBJ2-6; no reliable D call. The germline CDR1 and CDR2 sequences are KGHSH and LQKENI. V dropped 4 bases and J dropped 0 bases, with 4 bases sitting between them. CDR3 size: 14 residues. This CDR3 reads CASSLSSGANVLTF. CDR3 sequence (DNA): TGTGCCAGCTCACTAAGCTCTGGGGCCAACGTCCTGACTTTC.

The V and J genes are TRBV5-1 and TRBJ2-2, with TRBD1 matching over 9 bases. Germline trimming cut 4 bases from V and 6 bases from J; bases unmatched to any gene: 7. The CDR3 is 15 residues long. The V gene's germline CDR1 is SGHRS and CDR2 YFSETQ. This CDR3 reads CASSPGQGIAGELFF. The CDR3 DNA is TGCGCCAGCAGCCCGGGACAGGGAATTGCCGGGGAGCTGTTTTTT.

This clone was detected only once. The chain couples TRBV18 to TRBJ2-5; D may match TRBD1 or TRBD2 (5 bases each). V was trimmed by 6 bases and J by 3 bases, leaving 17 bases between them. Germline lookup yields CDR1 KGHSH and CDR2 LQKENI. The CDR3 sequence is 15 residues long. The CDR3 here is CASSSTLGVKETQYF. The CDR3 bases are TGTGCCAGCTCGTCAACCTTGGGGGTAAAAGAGACCCAGTACTTC.

The genes are TRBV5-1 and TRBJ1-4, with no clear D. Germline V gene data show CDR1 as SGHRS and CDR2 as YFSETQ. Trimming stripped 0 bases from V and 5 bases from J, with 8 bases between. This CDR3 contains 14 residues. In nucleotides, the CDR3 is TGCGCCAGCAGCTTGGGACCGATGAATGAAAAACTGTTTTTT. Its translation is CASSLGPMNEKLFF.

The chain uses TRBV30 and TRBJ2-7, with no clear D. Germline V gene data show CDR1 as GTSNPN and CDR2 as SVGIG (reference sequence). V lost 3 bases to trimming and J lost 5 bases, with 11 bases between them. This CDR3 comprises 12 residues. The CDR3 spells CAWRPSSHEQYF. Here the CDR3 DNA reads TGTGCCTGGAGGCCCTCCAGCCACGAGCAGTACTTC. Full variable domain (rest looked up from reference TRBV30 and TRBJ2-7): SQTIHQWPATLVQPVGSPLSLECTVEGTSNPNLYWYRQAAGRGLQLLFYSVGIGQISSEVPQNLSASRPQDRQFILSSKKLLLSDSGFYLCAWRPSSHEQYFGPGTRLTVT.

The V gene is TRBV28, the J gene TRBJ1-5; 9 bases are a match to TRBD1. The CDR3 contains 18 residues. Germline loops: CDR1 MDHEN, CDR2 SYDVKM. J gave up 1 base and V 4 bases, and 11 bases lay outside the gene matches. CDR3 loop: CASSSPGQGSSSNQPQHF. The CDR3 DNA reads TGTGCCAGCAGTTCTCCGGGACAGGGCTCGTCGAGCAATCAGCCCCAGCATTTT.

V usage is TRBV7-9 and J usage is TRBJ1-2; D may be TRBD1 (6 bases). The V end lost 3 bases, the J end lost 4 bases, and 15 bases lay between the germline ends. The CDR3 consists of 15 residues. In germline, CDR1 is SEHNR, CDR2 FQNEAQ (reference sequence). CDR3 nucleotides: TGTGCCAGCAGCTTGGACAGAACTATCCTCTATGGCTACACCTTC. Translated, it gives CASSLDRTILYGYTF.

V is TRBV4-1 and J is TRBJ2-3; possible D gene TRBD2, 5 bases. CDR1 is MGHRA and CDR2 is YSYEKL in the germline V gene. This CDR3 is 13 amino acids long. V lost 0 bases, J lost 6 bases, and 7 bases lay in between. The CDR3, as DNA: TGCGCCAGCAGCCAAGAAGAGCGGGATACGCAGTATTTT. Amino acid sequence: CASSQEERDTQYF.

The chain has TRBV6-5 and TRBJ2-1, with D unclear. Trimming removed 2 bases from V and 4 bases from J, with 9 bases in between. The CDR3 is made up of 14 amino acids. Per germline, CDR1 MNHEY and CDR2 SVGAGI. In DNA form, the CDR3 reads TGTGCCAGCAGTTACCCGACGAGATACAATGAGCAGTTCTTC. Translated: CASSYPTRYNEQFF.